The next 3 T cell receptor beta chains were all read from a single sample in a study of shared clonotypes between healthy human individuals. TCRdb's table, derived via immunoSEQ multiplex PCR, lists solely in-frame clones and lacks some. This table has about 1.1 million clones, 75% to 85% appearing once. Sequenced sample: memory CD4+ T cells from PBMCs. As for subset: CD45RA-negative fraction. Receptors originate from a man aged 18 to 30 in good health. Some clones in this sample may be carry-over from other donors' samples.

V gene TRBV4-1 combines with J gene TRBJ2-1; 10 nucleotides align to TRBD2. Per the germline V gene, CDR1 is MGHRA and CDR2 is YSYEKL. Trimming removed 1 base from V and 12 bases from J; junction bases left unmatched: 6. The CDR3 is 14 residues long. CDR3 coding DNA: TGCGCCAGCAGCCAAGTCCCAGCGGGAGGGCCGCAGTTCTTC. It yields the protein CASSQVPAGGPQFF.

This clone was found many times. The chain employs TRBV9 and TRBJ2-6; tentatively, D is TRBD1 or TRBD2 (5 bases each). The CDR3 totals 18 residues. The V gene's germline CDR1 is SGDLS and CDR2 YYNGEE. V lost 3 bases and J lost 2, with 18 bases in between. The CDR3 here is CASSGPSRDPPGANVLTF. The CDR3, as DNA: TGTGCCAGCAGCGGCCCATCAAGGGACCCACCTGGGGCCAACGTCCTGACTTTC.

The rearrangement uses TRBV7-3 and TRBJ1-1, with unresolved D. Germline V gene data show CDR1 as SGHTA and CDR2 as FQGTGA. V was cut by 0 bases and J by 11 bases, with 13 bases left in between. The CDR3 is 13 amino acids. The CDR3 is CASSLTGNENAFF. The DNA of the CDR3 is TGTGCCAGCAGCTTAACGGGAAACGAGAATGCTTTCTTT.